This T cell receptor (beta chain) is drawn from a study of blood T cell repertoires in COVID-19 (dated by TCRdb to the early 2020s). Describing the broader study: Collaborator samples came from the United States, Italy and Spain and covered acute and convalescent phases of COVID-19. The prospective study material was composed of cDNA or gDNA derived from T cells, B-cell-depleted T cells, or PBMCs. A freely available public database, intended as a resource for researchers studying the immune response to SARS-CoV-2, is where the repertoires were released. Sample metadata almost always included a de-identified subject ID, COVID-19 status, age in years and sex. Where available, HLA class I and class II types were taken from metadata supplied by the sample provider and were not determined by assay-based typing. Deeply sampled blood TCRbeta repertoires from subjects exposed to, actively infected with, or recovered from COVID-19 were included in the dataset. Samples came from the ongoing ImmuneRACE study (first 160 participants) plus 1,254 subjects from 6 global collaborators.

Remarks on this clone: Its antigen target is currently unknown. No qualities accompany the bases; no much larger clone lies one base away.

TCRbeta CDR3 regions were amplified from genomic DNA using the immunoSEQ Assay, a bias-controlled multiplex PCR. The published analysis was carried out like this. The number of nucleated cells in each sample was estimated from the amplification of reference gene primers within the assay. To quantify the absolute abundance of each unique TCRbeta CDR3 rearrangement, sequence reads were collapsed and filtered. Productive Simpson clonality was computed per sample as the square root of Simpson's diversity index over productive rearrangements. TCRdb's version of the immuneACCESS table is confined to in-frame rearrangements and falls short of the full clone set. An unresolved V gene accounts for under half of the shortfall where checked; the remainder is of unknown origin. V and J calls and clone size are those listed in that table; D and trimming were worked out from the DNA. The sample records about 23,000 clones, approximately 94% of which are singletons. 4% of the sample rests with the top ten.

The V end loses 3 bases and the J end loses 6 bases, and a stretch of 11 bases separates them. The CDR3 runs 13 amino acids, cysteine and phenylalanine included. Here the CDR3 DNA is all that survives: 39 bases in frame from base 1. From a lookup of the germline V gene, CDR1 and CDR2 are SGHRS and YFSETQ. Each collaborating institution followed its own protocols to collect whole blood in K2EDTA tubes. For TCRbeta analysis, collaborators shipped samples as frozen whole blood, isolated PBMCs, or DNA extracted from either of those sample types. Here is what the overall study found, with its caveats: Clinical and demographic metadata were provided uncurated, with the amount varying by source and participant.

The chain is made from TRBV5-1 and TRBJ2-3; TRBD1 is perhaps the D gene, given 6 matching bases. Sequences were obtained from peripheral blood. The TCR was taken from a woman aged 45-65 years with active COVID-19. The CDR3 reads CASSSTGGDTQYF. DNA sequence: TGCGCCAGCAGCTCGACAGGAGGCGATACGCAGTATTTT.